The clone carrying this TCR beta chain was detected many times. Its target is unknown. The source of the sample is a study of human T cells and chemical hapten exposure. About the research overall: Sensitizing treatment utilized 2% DPC over a roughly 2 cm by roughly 2 cm portion of upper inner arm skin. TCR yields differed between samples (mainly from small differences in pooled library volume). Study-level findings and limits: More PT1 expanded TCRs went with higher patch test scores.

In TCRdb, the RACE reads were re-called with MiXCR into one record per CDR3 protein. The top ten hold roughly 3% of the sample, which has under 200,000 distinct CDR3 sequences, roughly 30% seen once. Time point specified: pre-sensitization, week 0. The sample's treatment: therapeutic diphenylcyclopropenone sensitization with weekly scalp DPC. Blood, whole and unfractionated, served as the source for total RNA extraction. CDR3 length equals 13 residues. The V gene lost 0 bases and the J gene lost 2 bases, with 5 bases spanning the gap. Germline V CDR1 and CDR2: SQVTM, ANQGSEA. Source: whole blood, taken in connection with sensitization to the hapten diphenylcyclopropenone (DPC). The sequence was obtained from a young woman with alopecia areata. Some clones in this sample may be carry-over from other donors' samples. This sequence joins TRBV29-1 and TRBJ1-3; D remains ambiguous. In DNA form, the CDR3 reads TGCAGCGTTGAAGAAGGAACTGGAAACACCATATATTTT. Its protein product is CSVEEGTGNTIYF. Filled out from reference TRBV29-1 and TRBJ1-3, the complete variable domain reads SAVISQKPSRDICQRGTSLTIQCQVDSQVTMMFWYRQQPGQSLTLIATANQGSEATYESGFVIDKFPISRPNLTFSTLTVSNMSPEDSSIYLCSVEEGTGNTIYFGEGSWLTVV.